One T cell receptor (beta chain) is described in this entry. This sample is part of a study of blood T cell repertoires in COVID-19. Looking at the study overall: COVID-19 samples collected from the United States, Italy and Spain covered acute and convalescent phases. Sources were T cells, B-cell-depleted T cells, or PBMCs; the material itself was cDNA or gDNA.

The CDR3 has 13 residues. V lost 6 bases to trimming and J lost 2 bases, with 11 bases between them. From germline, CDR1 is MGHDK and CDR2 SYGVNS. As processed by the authors: The authors estimated nucleated cell counts from reference gene primer amplification. The table came from immunoSEQ multiplex PCR; TCRdb's copy has only in-frame clones and leaves some out. D and trimming come from the DNA, and the V and J calls and clone size come from that table. The profile shows under 85,000 clones, roughly 80% of them singletons. This rearrangement joins TRBV25-1 to TRBJ2-7; possible D gene TRBD1, 6 bases. The sequenced sample consisted of peripheral blood. This clonotype originated in a man aged 45-65 years with acute or convalescent COVID-19. The CDR3 sequence: CASRGAGTYEQYF. For the CDR3, the DNA is TGTGCCAGCAGGGGGGCTGGAACCTACGAGCAGTACTTC.